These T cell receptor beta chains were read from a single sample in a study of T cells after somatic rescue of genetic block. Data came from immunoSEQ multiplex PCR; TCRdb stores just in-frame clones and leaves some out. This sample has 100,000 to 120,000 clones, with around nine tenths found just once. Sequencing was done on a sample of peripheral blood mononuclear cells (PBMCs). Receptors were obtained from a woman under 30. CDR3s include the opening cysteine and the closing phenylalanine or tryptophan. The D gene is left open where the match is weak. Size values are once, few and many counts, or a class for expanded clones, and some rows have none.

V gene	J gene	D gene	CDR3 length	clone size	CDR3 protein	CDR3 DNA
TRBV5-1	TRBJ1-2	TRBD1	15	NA	CASSLEGQGGSGYTF	TGCGCCAGCAGCTTGGAGGGACAGGGAGGAAGTGGCTACACCTTC
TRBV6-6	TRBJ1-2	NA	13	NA	CASRNPPGSGYTF	TGTGCCAGCAGAAACCCCCCTGGTAGTGGCTACACCTTC
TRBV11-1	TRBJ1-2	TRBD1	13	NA	CASSLTGGLGYTF	TGTGCCAGCAGTTTGACAGGGGGCCTTGGCTACACCTTC
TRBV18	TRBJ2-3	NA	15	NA	CASSPNTDFTDTQYF	TGTGCCAGCTCACCTAATACTGATTTCACAGATACGCAGTATTTT
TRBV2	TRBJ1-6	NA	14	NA	CASSIHSDNSPLHF	TGTGCCAGCAGTATTCATTCTGATAATTCACCCCTCCACTTT
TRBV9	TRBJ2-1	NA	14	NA	CASSGGDLNNEQFF	TGTGCCAGCAGTGGTGGGGACTTGAACAATGAGCAGTTCTTC
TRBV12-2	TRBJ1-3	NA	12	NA	CASRLGKTTIYF	TGTGCAAGTCGCTTGGGTAAGACCACCATATATTTT
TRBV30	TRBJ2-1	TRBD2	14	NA	CAWSVLAGYNEQFF	TGTGCCTGGAGTGTACTAGCGGGGTACAATGAGCAGTTCTTC
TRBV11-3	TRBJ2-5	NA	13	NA	CASSGDGQETQYF	TGTGCCAGCAGCGGAGACGGCCAAGAGACCCAGTACTTC
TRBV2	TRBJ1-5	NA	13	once	CASSGAGDQPQHF	TGTGCCAGCAGTGGGGCAGGGGATCAGCCCCAGCATTTT
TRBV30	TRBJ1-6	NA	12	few	CAGGRGDSPLHF	TGTGCCGGTGGTAGGGGGGATTCACCCCTCCACTTT
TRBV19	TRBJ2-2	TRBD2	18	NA	CASSIIPGAGGNTGELFF	TGTGCCAGTAGTATAATACCCGGGGCGGGGGGTAACACCGGGGAGCTGTTTTTT
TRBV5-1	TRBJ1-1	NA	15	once	CASSLDTGASTEAFF	TGCGCCAGCAGCTTGGATACGGGGGCAAGCACTGAAGCTTTCTTT
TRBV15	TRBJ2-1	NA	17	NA	CATSRDRVRAAYNEQFF	TGTGCCACCAGCAGAGATCGTGTACGGGCGGCCTACAATGAGCAGTTCTTC
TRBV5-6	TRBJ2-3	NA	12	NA	CASSFSTDTQYF	TGTGCCAGCAGCTTTAGCACAGATACGCAGTATTTT
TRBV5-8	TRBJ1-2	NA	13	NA	CASSSVSPTGYTF	TGTGCCAGCAGCTCCGTAAGTCCCACCGGCTACACCTTC
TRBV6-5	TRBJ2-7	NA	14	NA	CASSTDALWEEQYF	TGTGCCAGCAGCACGGACGCGTTGTGGGAAGAGCAGTACTTC
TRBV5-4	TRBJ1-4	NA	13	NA	CASSPDGREKLFF	TGTGCCAGCAGCCCGGACGGGCGGGAAAAACTGTTTTTT
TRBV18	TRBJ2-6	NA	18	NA	CASSPLEQGSSGANVLTF	TGTGCCAGCTCACCTCTCGAACAGGGAAGCTCTGGGGCCAACGTCCTGACTTTC
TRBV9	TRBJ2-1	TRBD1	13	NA	CATPGTEINEQFF	TGTGCCACCCCCGGGACAGAGATCAATGAGCAGTTCTTC
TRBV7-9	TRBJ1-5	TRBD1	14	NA	CASSQGTVSQPQHF	TGTGCCAGCAGTCAGGGGACAGTCAGTCAGCCCCAGCATTTT
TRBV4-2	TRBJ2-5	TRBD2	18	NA	CASSVRLAGSQGQETQYF	TGTGCCAGCAGCGTTCGACTAGCGGGGAGCCAAGGGCAAGAGACCCAGTACTTC
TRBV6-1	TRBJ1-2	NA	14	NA	CASTLDTIYGGYTF	TGTGCCAGCACTCTGGACACTATCTATGGTGGCTACACCTTC
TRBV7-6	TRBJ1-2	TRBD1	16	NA	CASSLGRTGGADGYTF	TGTGCCAGCAGCTTAGGAAGGACAGGGGGCGCAGATGGCTACACCTTC
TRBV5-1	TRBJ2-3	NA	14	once	CASSDLTGTDTQYF	TGCGCCAGCAGCGACCTGACTGGCACAGATACGCAGTATTTT
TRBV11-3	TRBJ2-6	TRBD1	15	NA	CASSQGDSGANVLTF	TGTGCCAGCAGTCAGGGGGACTCTGGGGCCAACGTCCTGACTTTC
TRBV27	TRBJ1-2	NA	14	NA	CASSLQGGNYGYTF	TGTGCCAGCAGTTTACAGGGTGGTAACTATGGCTACACCTTC
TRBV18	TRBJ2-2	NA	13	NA	CASSSTGTGELFF	TGTGCCAGCTCGTCGACTGGTACCGGGGAGCTGTTTTTT
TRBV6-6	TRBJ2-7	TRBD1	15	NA	CASRGGQGGSYEQYF	TGTGCCAGCAGGGGAGGACAGGGCGGGTCCTACGAGCAGTACTTC
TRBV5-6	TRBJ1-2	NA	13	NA	CASSLGQNYGYTF	TGTGCCAGCAGCTTGGGACAAAACTATGGCTACACCTTC
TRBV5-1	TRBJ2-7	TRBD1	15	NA	CASSLMTGGENEQYF	TGCGCCAGCAGCTTAATGACAGGGGGTGAAAACGAGCAGTACTTC
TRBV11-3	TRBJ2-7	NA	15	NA	CASSPQRGFVYEQYF	TGTGCCAGCAGTCCCCAGAGGGGGTTTGTCTACGAGCAGTACTTC
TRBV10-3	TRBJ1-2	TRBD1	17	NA	CAISGETGERANYGYTF	TGTGCCATCAGCGGAGAGACAGGGGAAAGGGCTAACTATGGCTACACCTTC
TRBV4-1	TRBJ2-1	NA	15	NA	CASSSGTKSYNEQFF	TGCGCCAGCAGCTCCGGGACAAAGTCCTACAATGAGCAGTTCTTC
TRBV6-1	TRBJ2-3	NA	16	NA	CASSEGARRRTDTQYF	TGTGCCAGCAGTGAAGGGGCCAGGAGGCGCACAGATACGCAGTATTTT
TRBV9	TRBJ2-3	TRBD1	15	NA	CASSVRGQGGDTQYF	TGTGCCAGCAGCGTTCGTGGACAGGGAGGAGATACGCAGTATTTT
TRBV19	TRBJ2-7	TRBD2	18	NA	CASSASGTGLAGAHEQYF	TGTGCCAGTAGTGCCTCAGGGACAGGACTAGCGGGGGCCCACGAGCAGTACTTC
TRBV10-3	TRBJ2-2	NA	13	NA	CAITSSGTGELFF	TGTGCCATCACCAGCTCGGGAACCGGGGAGCTGTTTTTT
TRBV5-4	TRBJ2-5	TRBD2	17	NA	CASSLWGAGGSQETQYF	TGTGCCAGCAGCTTGTGGGGAGCGGGGGGGTCACAAGAGACCCAGTACTTC
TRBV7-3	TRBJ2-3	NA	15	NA	CASSLRGVRTDTQYF	TGTGCCAGCAGCTTAAGGGGGGTACGCACAGATACGCAGTATTTT
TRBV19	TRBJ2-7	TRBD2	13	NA	CASSWRGRGEQYF	TGTGCCAGTAGCTGGCGGGGGAGAGGGGAGCAGTACTTC
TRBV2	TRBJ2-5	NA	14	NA	CATRYGRGQETQYF	TGTGCCACTCGATACGGGCGGGGCCAAGAGACCCAGTACTTC
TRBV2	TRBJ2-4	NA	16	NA	CASSEALRGGKNIQYF	TGTGCCAGCAGTGAAGCGCTAAGGGGGGGCAAAAACATTCAGTACTTC
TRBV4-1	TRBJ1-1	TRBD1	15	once	CASSLDRGLNTEAFF	TGCGCCAGCAGCCTGGACAGGGGCCTTAACACTGAAGCTTTCTTT
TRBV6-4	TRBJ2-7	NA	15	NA	CASSDSGRGRDEQYF	TGTGCCAGCAGTGACTCTGGCAGGGGTAGGGACGAGCAGTACTTC
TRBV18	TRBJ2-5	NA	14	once	CASSGAGEAETQYF	TGTGCCAGCTCGGGTGCCGGGGAGGCGGAGACCCAGTACTTC
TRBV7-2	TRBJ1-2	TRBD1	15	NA	CASSLGGQALYGYTF	TGTGCCAGCAGCTTAGGGGGACAGGCCCTCTATGGCTACACCTTC
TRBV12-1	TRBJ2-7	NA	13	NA	CASSFEIRDRVYF	TGTGCCAGCAGCTTTGAAATCCGGGACCGAGTCTACTTC
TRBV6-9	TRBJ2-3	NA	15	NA	CASSYSPRATDTQYF	TGTGCCAGCAGTTATTCTCCCAGGGCAACAGATACGCAGTATTTT
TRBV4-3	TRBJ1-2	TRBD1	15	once	CASSQESGGVGGYTF	TGCGCCAGCAGCCAAGAGTCAGGGGGCGTCGGTGGCTACACCTTC
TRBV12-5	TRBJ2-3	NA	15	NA	CASGVGTAPTDTQYF	TGTGCTAGTGGAGTGGGAACAGCCCCCACAGATACGCAGTATTTT
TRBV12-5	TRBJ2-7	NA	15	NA	CASGFDHALSYEQYF	TGTGCTAGTGGTTTCGACCATGCCCTCTCCTACGAGCAGTACTTC
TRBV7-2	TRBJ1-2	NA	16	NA	CASSFLTRDLNYGYTF	TGTGCCAGCAGCTTCTTGACCAGGGATCTTAACTATGGCTACACCTTC
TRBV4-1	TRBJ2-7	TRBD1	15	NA	CASSQAPGQEYEQYF	TGCGCCAGCAGCCAAGCACCGGGACAGGAGTACGAGCAGTACTTC
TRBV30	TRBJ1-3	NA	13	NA	CAWSVDAGNTIYF	TGTGCCTGGAGTGTAGACGCGGGAAACACCATATATTTT
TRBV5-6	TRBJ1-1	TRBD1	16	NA	CASSLPGQGEMSEAFF	TGTGCCAGCAGCCTGCCGGGACAGGGGGAGATGTCTGAAGCTTTCTTT
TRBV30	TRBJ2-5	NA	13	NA	CAFRRMKSETQYF	TGTGCTTTCAGACGGATGAAATCGGAGACCCAGTACTTC
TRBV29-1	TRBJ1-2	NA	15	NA	CSVEAQGRRFEGYTF	TGCAGCGTTGAAGCGCAGGGGAGGAGGTTCGAGGGCTACACCTTC